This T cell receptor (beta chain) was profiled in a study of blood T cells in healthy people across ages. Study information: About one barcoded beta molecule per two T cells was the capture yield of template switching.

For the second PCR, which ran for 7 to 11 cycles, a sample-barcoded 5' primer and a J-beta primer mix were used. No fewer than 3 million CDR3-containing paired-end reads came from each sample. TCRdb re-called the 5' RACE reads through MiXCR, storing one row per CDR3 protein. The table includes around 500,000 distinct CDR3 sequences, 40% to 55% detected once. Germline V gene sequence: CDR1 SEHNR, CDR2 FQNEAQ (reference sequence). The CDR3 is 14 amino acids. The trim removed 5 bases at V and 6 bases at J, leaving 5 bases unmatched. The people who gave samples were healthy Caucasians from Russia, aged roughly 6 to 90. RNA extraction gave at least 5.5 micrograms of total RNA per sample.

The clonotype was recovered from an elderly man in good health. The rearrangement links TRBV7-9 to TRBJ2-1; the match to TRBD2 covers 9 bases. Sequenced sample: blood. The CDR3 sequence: CASSPGTSFNEQFF. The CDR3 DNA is TGTGCCAGCAGCCCCGGGACTAGCTTCAATGAGCAGTTCTTC.